This T cell receptor beta chain derives from a study of CD8+CD57+ T cells in acquired aplastic anemia. Study-wide context: Sorted CD4+ and CD8+ cells gave a mean 3.2 ug DNA, range roughly 0.2 to 27.4 ug.

Profiling of TCR beta VDJ combinations and CDR3 sequences used genomic DNA as template. TCRdb fed the reads into MiXCR, producing one record per CDR3 protein. Here the sample spans just over 400,000 distinct CDR3 sequences, 65% to 80% being singletons. Specimen: sorted CD4+, CD8+, or CD8+CD57+ T cells (not recorded which) from PBMCs. The source is a human donor in good health, serving as a control.

The DNA of the CDR3 is TGTGCCAGCAGCCGGCCAGGGACCACAGACGACGAGCAGTACTTC. Protein product: CASSRPGTTDDEQYF. The V gene is TRBV7-2, the J gene TRBJ2-7; D is tentatively TRBD1 or TRBD2 (5 bases each). The CDR3 sequence is 15 residues long. Trimming cost V 5 bases and J 5 bases, with 19 bases left between them. The germline CDR1 and CDR2 sequences are SGHTA and FQGNSA.